The present entry profiles one T cell receptor beta chain with its context. The data derive from a study of blood T cell repertoires in COVID-19. The method was immunoSEQ multiplex PCR; TCRdb's version includes in-frame clones alone and lacks a portion of them. This table has 95,000 to 150,000 clones, over 80% appearing once. Germline CDR1 and CDR2: MNHNS and SASEGT. V lost 4 bases to trimming and J lost 8 bases; unmatched junction nucleotides: 8. CDR3 size: 16 residues. V gene TRBV6-1 combines with J gene TRBJ2-5; TRBD2 aligns across 15 bases. This sequence was found in a woman in her seventies with acute or convalescent COVID-19. Sequencing input: peripheral blood. CDR3 in DNA: TGTGCCAGCAGTGCCAGGACTAGCGGGGGGGTACCAACCCAGTACTTC. This sequence encodes CASSARTSGGVPTQYF.